This record covers a single T cell receptor beta chain. Its specificity is unknown. The table came from immunoSEQ multiplex PCR; TCRdb's copy has only in-frame clones and leaves some out. The table lists around 160,000 clones, about 93% of them singletons. This specimen comes from a study of T cell responses to AZD1222 COVID-19 vaccine. Across the whole study: Pooled together were second doses at about 4 or about 12 weeks.

This CDR3 has 13 amino acids. Trimming stripped 4 bases from V and 3 bases from J, with 9 bases between. Germline loops: CDR1 SGHRS, CDR2 YFSETQ. Study observations and caveats: Increased Spike-specific TCR breadth and depth were observed after two AZD1222 doses. Donors skewed white British and female; clonal diversity was possibly underestimated.

The receptor was derived from an adult in good health. The chain uses TRBV5-1 and TRBJ2-3; D gene unclear. Sample: peripheral blood, taken on day 0 of AZD1222 vaccination. CDR3 sequence reads: CASSAGSTDTQYF. The CDR3 DNA is TGCGCCAGCAGCGCTGGGTCGACAGATACGCAGTATTTT.